This paragraph reports one T cell receptor beta chain. The antigen remains undetermined. These data come from a study of long-term antiretroviral therapy in people with HIV. This CDR3 contains 15 residues. Germline loops: CDR1 ENHRY, CDR2 SYGVKD. V lost 7 bases, J lost 0 bases, and 10 bases lay in between. Survey-level immunoSEQ v3.0 assays were run. The table came from immunoSEQ multiplex PCR; TCRdb's copy has only in-frame clones and leaves some out. The sample includes 42,000 or so clones, around 86% seen only once; the top ten take approximately 5%. Study findings and constraints: Those clones which expanded before ART made up the dominant part of the repertoire at all time points.

Sequencing was performed on unsorted PBMCs, taken 0.1 years before starting antiretroviral therapy. This clonotype was sampled from a woman aged 45-65 years with HIV. The V call is TRBV10-3, the J call TRBJ2-6; D uncertain. CDR3 DNA: TGTGCCATCAATGGTGGCAGCTCTGGGGCCAACGTCCTGACTTTC. Translated: CAINGGSSGANVLTF.